This T cell receptor (beta chain) was recovered during a study of radiotherapy plus CTLA-4 blockade in lung cancer. Whole-study context: Of all patients, around 20% responded objectively and 31% showed disease control.

Trimming shortened V by 3 bases and J by 5 bases, and 7 bases separated the two germline ends. This CDR3 contains 11 residues. Germline V CDR1 and CDR2: GTSNPN, SVGIG (reference sequence). Some clones are missing from TCRdb's copy, which holds only in-frame ones; the method was immunoSEQ multiplex PCR. The sample has about 62,000 clones, about 72% seen once. Chemo-refractory metastatic non-small-cell lung cancer patients underwent focal radiation alongside CTLA-4 blockade with ipilimumab. Study observations and caveats: Strongest reported response predictors: early blood clone changes and post-radiation interferon-beta. After radiotherapy and ipilimumab, tumor-derived clones expanded in peripheral blood.

Note on this clone: Its target is not known.

This sample comprised peripheral blood, obtained from a patient treated with radiotherapy plus ipilimumab. The chain is built from TRBV30 and TRBJ2-5; D ambiguous. The clonotype originates from a human donor with non-small cell lung cancer who had a complete response to radiotherapy plus ipilimumab. CDR3 sequence: CAWSARETQYF. The CDR3 bases are TGTGCCTGGAGCGCGAGGGAGACCCAGTACTTC.